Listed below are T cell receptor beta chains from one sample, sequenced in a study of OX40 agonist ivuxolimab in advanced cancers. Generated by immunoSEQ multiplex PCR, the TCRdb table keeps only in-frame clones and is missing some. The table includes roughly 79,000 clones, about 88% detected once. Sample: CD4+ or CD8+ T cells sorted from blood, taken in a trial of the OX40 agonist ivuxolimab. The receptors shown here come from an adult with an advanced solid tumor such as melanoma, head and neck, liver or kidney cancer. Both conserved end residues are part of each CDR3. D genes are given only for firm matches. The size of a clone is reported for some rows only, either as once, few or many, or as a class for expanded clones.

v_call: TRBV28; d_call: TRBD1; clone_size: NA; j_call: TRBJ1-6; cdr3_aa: CASTQPGQNSPLHF; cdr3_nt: TGTGCCAGTACCCAACCGGGACAGAATTCACCCCTCCACTTT
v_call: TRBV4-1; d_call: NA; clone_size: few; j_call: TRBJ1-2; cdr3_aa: CASSQDQGTVYGYTF; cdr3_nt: TGCGCCAGCAGCCAAGATCAGGGTACAGTCTATGGCTACACCTTC
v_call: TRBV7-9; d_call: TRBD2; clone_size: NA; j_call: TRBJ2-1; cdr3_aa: CASTPLAGGNNEQFF; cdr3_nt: TGTGCCAGCACCCCTTTAGCGGGAGGGAATAATGAGCAGTTCTTC
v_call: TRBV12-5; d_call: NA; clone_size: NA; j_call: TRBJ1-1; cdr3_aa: CASGLVRSSGRAEAFF; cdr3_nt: TGTGCTAGTGGTTTGGTACGGTCCTCGGGTCGGGCTGAAGCTTTCTTT
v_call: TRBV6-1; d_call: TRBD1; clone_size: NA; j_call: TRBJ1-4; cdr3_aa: CASRELVQGAREKLFF; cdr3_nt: TGTGCCAGCAGAGAACTGGTACAGGGGGCGCGTGAAAAACTGTTTTTT
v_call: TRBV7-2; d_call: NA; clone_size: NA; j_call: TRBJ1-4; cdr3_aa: CASSLEVTGCDLVEKLFF; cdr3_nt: TGTGCCAGCAGCTTAGAGGTGACAGGATGCGATTTGGTTGAAAAACTGTTTTTT
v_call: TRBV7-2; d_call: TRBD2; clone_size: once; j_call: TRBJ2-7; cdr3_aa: CASSLATSSYEQYF; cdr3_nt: TGTGCCAGCAGCCTAGCGACTAGCTCATACGAGCAGTACTTC
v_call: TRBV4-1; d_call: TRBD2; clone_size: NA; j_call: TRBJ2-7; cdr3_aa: CASSQSFLRTGTRSSYEQYF; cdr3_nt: TGCGCCAGCAGCCAAAGCTTTCTTAGAACCGGGACTAGGAGCTCCTACGAGCAGTACTTC
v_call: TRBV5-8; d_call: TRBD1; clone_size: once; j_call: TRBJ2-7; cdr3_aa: CASSLGGQGNKQYF; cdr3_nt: TGTGCCAGCAGCTTGGGGGGACAGGGCAATAAGCAGTACTTC
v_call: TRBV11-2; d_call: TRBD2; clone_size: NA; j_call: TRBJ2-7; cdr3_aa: CASSFRGRAYEQYF; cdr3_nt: TGTGCCAGCAGCTTCCGGGGGAGGGCCTACGAGCAGTACTTC
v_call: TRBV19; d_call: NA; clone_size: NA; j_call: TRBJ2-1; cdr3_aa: CASSIVRTEQFF; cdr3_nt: TGTGCCAGTAGTATAGTGCGAACTGAGCAGTTCTTC
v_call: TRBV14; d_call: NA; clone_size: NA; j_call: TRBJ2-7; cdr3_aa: CASSYLGESGEQYF; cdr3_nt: TGTGCCAGCAGCTACCTTGGGGAATCGGGCGAGCAGTACTTC
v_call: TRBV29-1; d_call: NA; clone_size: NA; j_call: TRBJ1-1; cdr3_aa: CSVKTGDTEAFF; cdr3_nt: TGCAGCGTTAAAACAGGCGACACTGAAGCTTTCTTT
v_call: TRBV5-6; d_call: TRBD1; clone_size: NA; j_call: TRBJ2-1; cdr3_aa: CASSNGMSGGWNEQFF; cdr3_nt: TGTGCCAGCAGCAATGGGATGTCAGGGGGCTGGAATGAGCAGTTCTTC
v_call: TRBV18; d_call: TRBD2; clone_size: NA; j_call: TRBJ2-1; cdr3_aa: CASSPGLAGVYNEQFF; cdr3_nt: TGTGCCAGCTCACCGGGACTAGCTGGGGTCTACAATGAGCAGTTCTTC
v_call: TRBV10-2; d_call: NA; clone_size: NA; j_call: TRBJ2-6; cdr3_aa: CASTTGTGANVLTF; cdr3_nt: TGCGCCAGCACCACAGGGACCGGGGCCAACGTCCTGACTTTC
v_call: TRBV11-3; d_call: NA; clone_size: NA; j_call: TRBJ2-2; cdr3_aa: CASSPHTMGELFF; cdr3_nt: TGTGCCAGCAGCCCGCACACGATGGGGGAGCTGTTTTTT
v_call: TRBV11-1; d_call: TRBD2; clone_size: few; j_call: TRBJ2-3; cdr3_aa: CASSLGGGPTDTQYF; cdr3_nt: TGTGCCAGCAGCTTAGGGGGAGGGCCCACAGATACGCAGTATTTT
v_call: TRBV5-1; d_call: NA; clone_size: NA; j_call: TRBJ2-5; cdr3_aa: CASSPWTRETQYF; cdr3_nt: TGCGCCAGCAGCCCGTGGACGAGAGAGACCCAGTACTTC
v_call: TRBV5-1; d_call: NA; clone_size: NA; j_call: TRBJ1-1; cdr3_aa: CASSFLTGGLYTEAFF; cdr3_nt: TGCGCCAGCAGCTTCTTAACAGGAGGTCTATATACTGAAGCTTTCTTT
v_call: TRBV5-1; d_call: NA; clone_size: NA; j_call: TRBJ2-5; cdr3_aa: CASSLAPVPSQETQYF; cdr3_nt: TGCGCCAGCAGCTTGGCGCCAGTTCCCAGCCAAGAGACCCAGTACTTC
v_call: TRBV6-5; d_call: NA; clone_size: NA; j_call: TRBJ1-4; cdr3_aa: CASKRATNEKLFF; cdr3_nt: TGTGCCAGCAAGCGTGCAACTAATGAAAAACTGTTTTTT
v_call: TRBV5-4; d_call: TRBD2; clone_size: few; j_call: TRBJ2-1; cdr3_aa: CASSLEVQAGTYNEQFF; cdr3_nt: TGTGCCAGCAGTCTCGAGGTGCAAGCGGGAACCTACAATGAGCAGTTCTTC
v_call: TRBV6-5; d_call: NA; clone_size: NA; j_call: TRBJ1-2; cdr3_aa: CASSSLRQADYGYTF; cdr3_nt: TGTGCCAGCAGTTCCCTACGACAGGCTGACTATGGCTACACCTTC
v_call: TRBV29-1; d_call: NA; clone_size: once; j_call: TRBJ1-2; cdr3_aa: CSVETGLGYTF; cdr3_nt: TGCAGCGTTGAGACGGGCTTGGGCTACACCTTC
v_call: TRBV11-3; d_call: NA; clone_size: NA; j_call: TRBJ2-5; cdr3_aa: CASSTRGLETQYF; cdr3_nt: TGTGCCAGCAGCACCCGGGGCTTAGAGACCCAGTACTTC
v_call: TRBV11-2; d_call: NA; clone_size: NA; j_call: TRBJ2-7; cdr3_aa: CASSPRPSYEQYF; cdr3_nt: TGTGCCAGCAGCCCCCGCCCCAGCTACGAGCAGTACTTC
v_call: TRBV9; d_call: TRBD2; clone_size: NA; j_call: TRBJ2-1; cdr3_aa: CASSVATRTTSGYNEQFF; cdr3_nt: TGTGCCAGCAGCGTAGCTACTAGGACGACTAGCGGCTACAATGAGCAGTTCTTC
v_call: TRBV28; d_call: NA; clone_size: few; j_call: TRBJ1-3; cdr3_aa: CASSLGSYSGNTIYF; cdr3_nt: TGTGCCAGCAGTTTAGGGTCGTACTCTGGAAACACCATATATTTT
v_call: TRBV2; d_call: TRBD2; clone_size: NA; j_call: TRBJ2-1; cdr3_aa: CASSWTGLGEGQFF; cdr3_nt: TGTGCCAGCAGTTGGACGGGACTAGGAGAGGGGCAGTTCTTC
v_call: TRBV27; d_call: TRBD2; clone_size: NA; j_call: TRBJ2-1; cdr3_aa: CASKGLAGGDNEQFF; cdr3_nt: TGTGCCAGCAAGGGACTAGCGGGAGGGGATAATGAGCAGTTCTTC
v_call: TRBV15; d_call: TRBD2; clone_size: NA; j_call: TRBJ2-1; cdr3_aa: CATSRLAGGSHEQFF; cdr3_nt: TGTGCCACCAGCAGACTAGCGGGAGGGTCCCATGAGCAGTTCTTC
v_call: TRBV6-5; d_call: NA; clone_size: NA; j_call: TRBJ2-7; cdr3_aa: CASSPRDFYEQYF; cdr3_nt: TGTGCCAGCAGTCCTCGGGACTTCTACGAGCAGTACTTC
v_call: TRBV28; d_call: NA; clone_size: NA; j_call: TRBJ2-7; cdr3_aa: CASSLEYPGRTSYEQYF; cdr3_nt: TGTGCCAGCAGTCTTGAATACCCAGGACGGACGTCCTACGAGCAGTACTTC
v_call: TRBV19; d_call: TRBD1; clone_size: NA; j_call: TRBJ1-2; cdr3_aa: CASRLGGTEGYTF; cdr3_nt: TGTGCCAGTAGACTTGGCGGGACAGAAGGCTACACCTTC
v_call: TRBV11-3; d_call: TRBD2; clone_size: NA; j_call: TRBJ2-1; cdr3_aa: CASSLLAGGSNEQFF; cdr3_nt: TGTGCCAGCAGCTTACTAGCGGGAGGTAGCAATGAGCAGTTCTTC
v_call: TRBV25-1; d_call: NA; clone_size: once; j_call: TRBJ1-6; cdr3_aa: CASSNLEDSPLHF; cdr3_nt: TGTGCCAGCAGTAATCTCGAGGATTCACCCCTCCACTTT
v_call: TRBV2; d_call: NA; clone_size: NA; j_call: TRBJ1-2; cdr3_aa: CASSPVRTYGYTF; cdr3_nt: TGTGCCAGCAGTCCGGTGAGGACCTATGGCTACACCTTC
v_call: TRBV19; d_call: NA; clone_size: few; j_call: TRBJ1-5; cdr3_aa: CASSPPVNRNQPQHF; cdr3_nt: TGTGCCAGTAGCCCCCCCGTAAACAGAAATCAGCCCCAGCATTTT
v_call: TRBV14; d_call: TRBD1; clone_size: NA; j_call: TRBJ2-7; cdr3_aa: CASSQDPGQGAFEQYF; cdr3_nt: TGTGCCAGCAGCCAGGACCCGGGACAGGGGGCATTCGAGCAGTACTTC
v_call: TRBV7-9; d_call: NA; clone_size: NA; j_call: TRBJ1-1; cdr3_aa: CASSQNTEAFF; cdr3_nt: TGTGCCAGCAGCCAGAACACTGAAGCTTTCTTT
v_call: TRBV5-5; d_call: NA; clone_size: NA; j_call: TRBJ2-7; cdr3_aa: CASSLTGTHYEQYF; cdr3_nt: TGTGCCAGCAGCTTAACCGGGACACACTACGAGCAGTACTTC
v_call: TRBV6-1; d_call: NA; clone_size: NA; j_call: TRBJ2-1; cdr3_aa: CASSGSQVGEQFF; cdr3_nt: TGTGCCAGCAGTGGAAGCCAAGTTGGTGAGCAGTTCTTC
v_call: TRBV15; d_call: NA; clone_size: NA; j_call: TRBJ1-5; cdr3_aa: CATSRNRVGSNQPQHF; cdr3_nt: TGTGCCACCAGCAGAAACAGGGTGGGTAGCAATCAGCCCCAGCATTTT
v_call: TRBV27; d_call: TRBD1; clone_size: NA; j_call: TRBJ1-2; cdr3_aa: CASKWTGVGYGYTF; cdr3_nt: TGTGCCAGCAAGTGGACAGGGGTGGGGTATGGCTACACCTTC
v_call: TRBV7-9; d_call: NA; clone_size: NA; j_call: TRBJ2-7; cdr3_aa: CASSFPGRSGYEQYF; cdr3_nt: TGTGCCAGCAGCTTCCCAGGGCGATCCGGATACGAGCAGTACTTC
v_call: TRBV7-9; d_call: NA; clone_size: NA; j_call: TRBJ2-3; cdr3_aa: CASSQDGPWDTQYF; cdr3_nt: TGTGCCAGCAGCCAAGACGGGCCGTGGGATACGCAGTATTTT
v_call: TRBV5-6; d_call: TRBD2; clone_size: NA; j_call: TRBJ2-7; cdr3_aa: CASSSSGRRGYEQYF; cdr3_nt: TGTGCCAGCAGCTCTAGCGGCAGGAGGGGCTACGAGCAGTACTTC
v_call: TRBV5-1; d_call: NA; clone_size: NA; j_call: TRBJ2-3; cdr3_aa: CASSLVQSTDTQYF; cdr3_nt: TGCGCCAGCAGCTTGGTACAAAGCACAGATACGCAGTATTTT
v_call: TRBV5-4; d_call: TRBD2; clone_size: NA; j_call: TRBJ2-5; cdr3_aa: CASSPGTSGRAMRETQYF; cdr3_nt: TGTGCCAGCAGCCCAGGGACTAGCGGGAGGGCGATGCGAGAGACCCAGTACTTC